A single sample gave rise to the 5 T cell receptor beta chains below, sequenced in a study of T-cell memory formation after mild COVID-19. TCRdb used MiXCR to reprocess the 5' RACE reads, holding one entry per CDR3 protein. The top ten hold more than 10% of the sample, which has about 620,000 distinct CDR3 sequences, roughly 18% seen once. Sequences were obtained from PBMCs or a T cell subset sorted from them (not recorded which). The receptors were gathered from an adult woman who had mild COVID-19 (a few samples of this study predate the infection). Cell type and time point are not known.

Here the CDR3 DNA reads TGTGCCACCCAGGATAGCGGGGGAATAGATACGCAGTATTTT. Translating gives CATQDSGGIDTQYF. V usage is TRBV10-3 and J usage is TRBJ2-3; 9 bases are shared with TRBD2. Germline CDR1 and CDR2: ENHRY and SYGVKD. Trimming took 10 bases from V and 5 from J; bases not matched to a gene: 10. This CDR3 is 14 amino acids long.

The J gene is TRBJ2-7, the V gene TRBV29-1; D could derive from TRBD1 or TRBD2 (5 bases each). The CDR3 totals 13 residues. Germline CDR1 reads SQVTM; CDR2 reads ANQGSEA. The CDR3 DNA is TGCACCGACTTCGGGGCCCTATCCTACGAGCAGTACTTC. This translates into CTDFGALSYEQYF.

The chain links TRBV7-8 to TRBJ1-2, with a weak D call TRBD1 (6 bases). The CDR3 length is 14 residues. Trimming took 5 bases from V and 4 from J, leaving 14 bases between them. CDR1 and CDR2 (germline): SGHVS, FQNEAQ. As DNA, the CDR3 is TGTGCCAGCAGCCCCACAGGGCGCGGCTATGGCTACACCTTC. It yields the protein CASSPTGRGYGYTF.

The table lists this clonotype with a few counts. The chain carries TRBV2 and TRBJ2-1; the match to TRBD2 covers 8 bases. There are 15 residues in the CDR3. Germline assignment: CDR1 SNHLY and CDR2 FYNNEI. After removal of 6 bases from V and 5 bases from J, the junction contained 9 bases not matched to a gene. CDR3 loop: CASRPSGGPNNEQFF. In DNA form, the CDR3 reads TGTGCCAGCAGGCCCTCGGGGGGGCCTAACAATGAGCAGTTCTTC.

The table lists this clonotype with a few counts. V is TRBV4-3 and J is TRBJ2-2; maybe TRBD2 (6 bases). CDR1 LGHNA and CDR2 YSLEER come from the germline V gene. Trimming took off 4 bases at V and 3 bases at J, with 12 bases between the two ends. The CDR3 is 15 residues long. CDR3 sequence reads: CASSPSVSYTGELFF. The CDR3 coding sequence is TGCGCCAGCAGCCCTAGCGTCTCGTACACCGGGGAGCTGTTTTTT.